Listed here are 19 T cell receptor beta chains from one sample, sequenced in a study of early T cells in non-severe SARS-CoV-2 infection. TCRdb called the 5' RACE reads again in MiXCR, with one record for every CDR3 protein. Of about 28,000 distinct CDR3 sequences listed, around 5.3% were seen once; the top ten hold approximately 24%. What was sequenced was whole blood. These TCRs come from an adult who was a healthcare worker with PCR-confirmed SARS-CoV-2 infection or an uninfected control (not recorded which).

This clonotype was detected ten times or more. The chain combines TRBV30 with TRBJ2-7; possibly TRBD1 or TRBD2 for D (7 bases each). The CDR3 runs to 14 residues. Germline CDR1 reads GTSNPN; CDR2 reads SVGIG (reference sequence). Trimming pared 7 bases from V and 2 bases from J, leaving 18 bases between. CDR3 coding DNA: TGTGCCTCCGGCAGGGGGGGCCCCACCTACGAGCAGTACTTC. Translated, it gives CASGRGGPTYEQYF.

This clonotype appeared many times. The chain joins TRBV30 to TRBJ2-1; D unresolved. There are 11 residues in the CDR3. V lost 0 bases and J lost 13, with 10 bases in between. Germline CDR1 is GTSNPN and CDR2 is SVGIG (reference sequence). CDR3 coding DNA: TGTGCCTGGAGTGTACTTCAGAATCAGTTCTTC. Protein product: CAWSVLQNQFF.

This clonotype was found many times. This chain links TRBV3-1 with TRBJ2-7, with D tentatively TRBD1 (6 bases). Germline values: CDR1 LGHDT, CDR2 YNNKEL (reference sequence). V gave up 4 bases and J gave up 2 bases, with 15 bases separating them. CDR3 length: 15 residues. CDR3 region: CASSPLGGSPYEQYF. The CDR3, as DNA: TGTGCCAGCAGCCCTCTAGGGGGATCTCCCTACGAGCAGTACTTC.

This clonotype showed up many times. The rearrangement joins TRBV6-2 or TRBV6-3 to TRBJ1-5; 7 nucleotides align to TRBD1. This CDR3 has 15 residues. V lost 2 bases to trimming and J lost 7 bases; unmatched junction nucleotides: 8. Germline V lookup: CDR1 MNHEY, CDR2 SVGEGT. CDR3 DNA sequence: TGTGCCAGCAGTTACGCGGCAGGGGGATTGCAGCCCCAGCATTTT. Encoded protein: CASSYAAGGLQPQHF.

This clonotype has a count of ten or more. The rearrangement uses TRBV11-3 and TRBJ2-3; D is uncertain. V lost 0 bases to trimming and J lost 7 bases, with 8 bases between them. The germline gives CDR1 SGHNT, CDR2 YENEEA. The CDR3 totals 13 residues. The CDR3 DNA reads TGTGCCAGCAGCTTAGACCACATGAATACGCAGTATTTT. Translated, it gives CASSLDHMNTQYF.

This clonotype was counted at least ten times. The chain couples TRBV12-3 or TRBV12-4 to TRBJ1-5; 9 positions agree with TRBD1. This CDR3 is built from 17 residues. V lost 6 bases to trimming and J lost 1 base; unmatched junction nucleotides: 10. For the CDR3, the DNA is TGTGCCAGCAGGAGGGGACAGGGCGGGTTGAGCAATCAGCCCCAGCATTTT. Protein sequence: CASRRGQGGLSNQPQHF.

The chain is built from TRBV20-1 and TRBJ2-7; TRBD2 matches at 11 bases. V dropped 4 bases and J dropped 9; count of bases not matched to a gene: 8. The germline V gene encodes CDR1 DFQATT and CDR2 SNEGSKA (reference sequence). This CDR3 has 13 residues. CDR3 in amino acids: CSAMGTSGQGQYF. The CDR3 bases are TGCAGTGCTATGGGGACTAGCGGCCAGGGGCAGTACTTC.

This clonotype appeared many times. The rearrangement joins TRBV10-3 to TRBJ2-1; 10 bases match TRBD2. J lost 5 bases, V lost 10 bases, and 11 bases had no gene match. The CDR3 sequence is 15 residues long. Germline-derived CDR1 and CDR2 are ENHRY and SYGVKD. CDR3 amino acids: CATQRPAGGDNEQFF. CDR3 bases: TGTGCCACCCAGAGGCCAGCGGGAGGGGACAATGAGCAGTTCTTC.

There are many counts of this clonotype. This sequence joins TRBV7-9 and TRBJ2-2; D is ambiguous. Germline V gene data show CDR1 as SEHNR and CDR2 as FQNEAQ (reference sequence). This CDR3 has 13 amino acids. Trimming left V 11 bases short and J 1 base short, with 11 bases between. This CDR3 reads CAWPRRNTGELFF. In DNA form, the CDR3 reads TGTGCCTGGCCGCGAAGGAACACCGGGGAGCTGTTTTTT.

This clonotype was observed many times. The chain joins TRBV20-1 to TRBJ2-5; D remains unclear. CDR1 DFQATT and CDR2 SNEGSKA come from the germline V gene (reference sequence). V lost 2 bases and J 0 bases, leaving 4 bases between the germline ends. The CDR3 has 12 amino acids. CDR3 sequence reads: CSARQHQETQYF. The CDR3 bases are TGCAGTGCTAGACAGCACCAAGAGACCCAGTACTTC.

This clonotype was detected ten times or more. The rearrangement joins TRBV20-1 to TRBJ2-2; 7 nucleotides agree with TRBD2. The CDR3 consists of 13 residues. Germline V gene lookup returns CDR1 DFQATT and CDR2 SNEGSKA (reference sequence). The ends lost 0 bases at V and 8 bases at J; junction bases unmatched: 3. The DNA for the CDR3 is TGCAGTGCTAGAGATCCGGGAGGTGGGGAGCTGTTTTTT. Translating gives CSARDPGGGELFF.

Many counts were recorded for this clonotype. The chain carries TRBV20-1 and TRBJ2-5, with 8 bases fitting TRBD2. Per germline, CDR1 DFQATT and CDR2 SNEGSKA (reference sequence). The V and J ends lost 0 bases and 3 bases, in that order; junction bases with no gene match: 0. The CDR3 is 13 amino acids. As DNA, the CDR3 is TGCAGTGCTAGAGATAGCGGGAAAGAGACCCAGTACTTC. Amino acids: CSARDSGKETQYF.

The genes are TRBV6-5 and TRBJ2-7; D is possibly TRBD1 or TRBD2 (5 bases each). Germline V gene sequence: CDR1 MNHEY, CDR2 SVGAGI. V was clipped by 4 bases and J by 4 bases, with 17 bases between them. There are 15 residues in the CDR3. The CDR3 here is CASSSPRLGVYEQYF. The CDR3 DNA reads TGTGCCAGCAGTTCCCCGCGGCTGGGGGTTTACGAGCAGTACTTC.

The table lists this clonotype with many counts. The gene calls are TRBV5-1 and TRBJ1-1; perhaps TRBD1 as D (6 bases). From germline, CDR1 is SGHRS and CDR2 YFSETQ. The ends were cut back, 4 bases at V and 0 bases at J, with 13 bases in the middle. CDR3 length: 15 residues. CDR3 nucleotides: TGCGCCAGCAGCATCACAGGGCAGATGAACACTGAAGCTTTCTTT. Its protein product is CASSITGQMNTEAFF. Complete variable domain (other parts from reference TRBV5-1 and TRBJ1-1): KAGVTQTPRYLIKTRGQQVTLSCSPISGHRSVSWYQQTPGQGLQFLFEYFSETQRNKGNFPGRFSGRQFSNSRSEMNVSTLELGDSALYLCASSITGQMNTEAFFGQGTRLTVV.

This clonotype came up many times. V is TRBV20-1 and J is TRBJ1-2; 8 bases align to TRBD1. The V gene's germline CDR1 is DFQATT and CDR2 SNEGSKA (reference sequence). Germline trimming cut 3 bases from V and 3 bases from J; bases unmatched to any gene: 3. CDR3 size: 13 residues. The CDR3 nucleotides read TGCAGTGCTAGGGACAGGGCCGACTATGGCTACACCTTC. It encodes CSARDRADYGYTF.

This clonotype was detected many times. The chain recombines TRBV10-3 with TRBJ2-1, with TRBD2 matching over 11 bases. V shed 7 bases, J shed 9 bases, and the junction held 8 bases outside the gene matches. Germline CDR1 reads ENHRY; CDR2 reads SYGVKD. The CDR3 contains 14 residues. The CDR3 region is CAITGTSGGGEQFF. The CDR3 nucleotides are TGTGCCATCACCGGGACTAGCGGTGGGGGTGAGCAGTTCTTC.

Many counts were recorded for this clonotype. The rearrangement uses TRBV7-2 and TRBJ2-2; D gene unclear. V lost 4 bases and J lost 8, with 5 bases in between. Germline CDR1 reads SGHTA; CDR2 reads FQGNSA. The CDR3 spans 11 residues. The CDR3 sequence: CASSYEGELFF. In DNA, the CDR3 is TGTGCCAGCAGCTACGAAGGGGAGCTGTTTTTT.

This clonotype has a count of ten or more. V usage is TRBV5-6 and J usage is TRBJ2-2; 8 bases align to TRBD1. With V trimmed by 4 bases and J by 8 bases, 10 bases remained unmatched. The CDR3 covers 15 residues. CDR1 is SGHDT and CDR2 is YYEEEE in the germline V gene. CDR3 protein: CASSVDRESTGELFF. CDR3 bases: TGTGCCAGCAGCGTGGACAGGGAGTCGACGGGGGAGCTGTTTTTT.

This clonotype was observed a few times. It is likely a read error, because the conserved phenylalanine at the end of the CDR3 is missing. Because the CDR3's place on the DNA is in doubt, the DNA is left out and the CDR3 is given as listed by TCRdb. This chain joins TRBV6-1 and TRBJ2-1; the table names TRBD2, a call not compared with the DNA. CDR1 and CDR2 (germline): MNHNS, SASEGT. The CDR3 is made up of 14 amino acids, end residues included. The CDR3 here is CASSEVGGRTPLAL.